This TCR beta chain was recorded in a study of T cell responses to AZD1222 COVID-19 vaccine. Repertoires were generated with immunoSEQ multiplex PCR, while TCRdb's copy carries only in-frame clones and drops some. The profile shows about 140,000 clones, roughly 90% of them singletons. Between the trimmed V and J ends, which lost 6 bases and 4 bases, there was a span of 12 bases. This CDR3 spans 13 amino acids. The germline gives CDR1 MNHEY, CDR2 SVGAGI. Study observations and caveats: The span of vaccine-associated CD4 TCRs extended across spike, with dominance at 160-218 and 743-854. Reportedly, close to half of spike-specific TCRs are directed against unmutated variant regions. The breadth and depth of Spike-specific TCRs increased once two AZD1222 doses had been given. Every sample of the repertoires postdated the peak T cell response.

As to this clone: The antigen remains undetermined.

The chain carries TRBV6-5 and TRBJ2-5; the D gene is possibly TRBD2 (6 bases). This TCR was recovered from an adult in good health. Specimen: peripheral blood, collected on day 0 of AZD1222 vaccination. The CDR3 region has the DNA TGTGCCAGCAGAAAGTCTAGCGCAGAGACCCAGTACTTC. Amino acids: CASRKSSAETQYF.